One and the same sample provided the 7 T cell receptor beta chains below, sequenced in a study of T cells after posttransplantation cyclophosphamide. Sequencing was performed with immunoSEQ multiplex PCR; in TCRdb, only in-frame clones are kept and a portion is missing. Recorded here are 40,000 to 45,000 clones, none singletons. The sample taken for sequencing was PBMCs. The origin of the receptors is a man aged 40-50 years in good health, CMV-negative, and a related stem cell transplant donor.

This clone has more than one count but fewer than ten. The V and J genes are TRBV6-5 and TRBJ1-6, with 8 bases identical to TRBD1. Germline V gene data show CDR1 as MNHEY and CDR2 as SVGAGI. Germline trimming cut 6 bases from V and 7 bases from J; bases unmatched to any gene: 2. The CDR3 totals 13 residues. CDR3 in DNA: TGTGCCAGCAGCAGGGGGCAAAATTCACCCCTCCACTTT. This gives the protein CASSRGQNSPLHF.

This clone was observed many times. The chain uses TRBV9 and TRBJ1-2, with D perhaps TRBD1 (5 bases). The germline V gene encodes CDR1 SGDLS and CDR2 YYNGEE. V was pared by 0 bases and J by 13 bases, with 16 bases between. The CDR3 loop spans 13 amino acids. In DNA form, the CDR3 reads TGTGCCAGCAGCGTAGATGGCAGGCGGGACCCCACCTTC. This encodes CASSVDGRRDPTF.

This clone was counted many times. The rearrangement links TRBV5-1 to TRBJ1-5; 9 bases align to TRBD1. CDR3 length: 15 amino acids. V lost 2 bases, J lost 1 base, and 1 base stayed unmatched. Per germline, CDR1 SGHRS and CDR2 YFSETQ. Here the CDR3 DNA reads TGCGCCAGCAGCTTACAGGGGGCCAGCAATCAGCCCCAGCATTTT. Its protein is CASSLQGASNQPQHF.

This chain links TRBV7-2 with TRBJ2-1; 9 nucleotides match TRBD2. V was clipped by 4 bases and J by 9 bases; unmatched bases: 10. Germline V gene data show CDR1 as SGHTA and CDR2 as FQGNSA. This CDR3 has 15 residues. Here the CDR3 reads CASSSWTSATGEQFF. The CDR3 DNA reads TGTGCCAGCAGCTCCTGGACTAGCGCAACGGGTGAGCAGTTCTTC.

This clone was seen at least ten times. V is TRBV7-6 and J is TRBJ2-1; 14 bases are a match to TRBD2. V dropped 4 bases and J dropped 1; count of bases not matched to a gene: 6. The V gene's germline CDR1 is SGHVS and CDR2 FNYEAQ. There are 18 residues in the CDR3. CDR3 coding DNA: TGTGCCAGCAGCTCCCCGACTAGCGGGAGGGCATCCTACAATGAGCAGTTCTTC. Protein product: CASSSPTSGRASYNEQFF.

The sample holds many counts of this clone. This chain joins TRBV4-3 and TRBJ2-6; 7 bases are shared with TRBD1. The CDR3 runs 18 residues. Germline CDR1 LGHNA, CDR2 YSLEER. V was pared by 4 bases and J by 0 bases, with 9 bases of the junction left unmatched. The CDR3 spells CASSPWTGRLSGANVLTF. In nucleotides, the CDR3 is TGCGCCAGCAGCCCGTGGACAGGCCGTCTCTCTGGGGCCAACGTCCTGACTTTC.

This clone was counted ten times or more. This chain links TRBV6-4 with TRBJ2-2; 10 positions match TRBD2. There are 16 residues in the CDR3. V was pared by 0 bases and J by 4 bases, with 2 bases of the junction left unmatched. From germline, CDR1 is MRHNA and CDR2 SNTAGT. The CDR3 coding sequence is TGTGCCAGCAGTGACTCAAGCGGGGGGGCCACCGGGGAGCTGTTTTTT. Amino acid sequence: CASSDSSGGATGELFF.